Listed below are T cell receptor beta chains from one sample, sequenced in a study of cytomegalovirus exposure and HLA in healthy donors. Profiling relied on immunoSEQ multiplex PCR, and the TCRdb table lists in-frame clones only, not all of them. The table has roughly 80,000 clones, approximately 65% seen once. The sequenced sample was PBMCs. The receptors here all came from a male donor in good health and CMV-seropositive. The CDR3 runs from the conserved cysteine through the conserved F or W. A D gene is named only where the DNA matches it firmly. A clone size is listed for some rows: how often the clone was seen (once, few, many), or a class if it is expanded.

D: -; size: -; J: TRBJ1-5; V: TRBV30; DNA: TGTGCCTGGAGTGTAGGCCGGGGGGGCAAGCCCCAGCATTTT; CDR3: CAWSVGRGGKPQHF
D: -; size: -; J: TRBJ1-6; V: TRBV30; DNA: TGTGCCTGGCCGAAGATGAGGGTCCCCCTTTCACCCCTCCACTTT; CDR3: CAWPKMRVPLSPLHF
D: -; size: -; J: TRBJ2-2; V: TRBV2; DNA: TGTGCCAGCAGTGCTCTAGATATCGGGGAGCTGTTTTTT; CDR3: CASSALDIGELFF
D: TRBD1; size: -; J: TRBJ2-7; V: TRBV30; DNA: TGTGCCTGGACTAGCGGGTCGGGGACAGGGGCCTACGAGCAGTACTTC; CDR3: CAWTSGSGTGAYEQYF
D: -; size: -; J: TRBJ2-3; V: TRBV30; DNA: TGTGCCTGGAGCGGCACGGGTACGCAGTATTTT; CDR3: CAWSGTGTQYF
D: -; size: -; J: TRBJ1-1; V: TRBV11-1; DNA: TGTGCCACCGAAGGGGGGGCTCATTGGAACACTGAAGCTTTCTTT; CDR3: CATEGGAHWNTEAFF
D: -; size: -; J: TRBJ2-5; V: TRBV5-1; DNA: TGCGCCAGCAGCTTGGGACTAGAAGAGACCCAGTACTTC; CDR3: CASSLGLEETQYF
D: TRBD1; size: few; J: TRBJ2-7; V: TRBV6-5; DNA: TGTGCCAGCACCCCGCCAGGGGGCTACGAGCAGTACTTC; CDR3: CASTPPGGYEQYF
D: -; size: -; J: TRBJ1-2; V: TRBV4-2; DNA: TGTGCCAGCAGCCAAGACCCTGACTATGGCTACACCTTC; CDR3: CASSQDPDYGYTF
D: -; size: -; J: TRBJ2-7; V: TRBV21-1; DNA: TGTGCCAGCAGCAGAAAACGGGACAGGGTCTTCTACGAGCAGTACTTC; CDR3: CASSRKRDRVFYEQYF
D: -; size: -; J: TRBJ1-1; V: TRBV4-3; DNA: TGCGCCAGCAGCCAAGATTCCGCAGGGAACACTGAAGCTTTCTTT; CDR3: CASSQDSAGNTEAFF